The clone carrying this T cell receptor beta chain appeared a few times. The antigen remains unidentified. The data are from a study of Graves' ophthalmopathy and Graves' hyperthyroidism. Study outcomes and limitations: Classification of ophthalmopathy versus stable hyperthyroidism by a 13-signature model yielded approximately 90% sensitivity and 75% to 84% specificity.

Germline V gives CDR1 SNHLY, CDR2 FYNNEI. The CDR3 is 16 residues long. The V end lost 2 bases, the J end lost 0 bases, and 8 bases lay between the germline ends. RNA transcripts provided the template for amplifying TCR beta CDR3 regions. HTBI-primed first-round RT-PCR preceded second-round multiplex PCR. TCRdb reanalysed the multiplex PCR reads using MiXCR and keeps one entry per CDR3 protein. The data hold 600,000 to 950,000 distinct CDR3 sequences, with roughly two fifths observed a single time. The rearrangement links TRBV2 to TRBJ1-6; perhaps TRBD1 as D (5 bases). This receptor was identified in an adult man with Graves' ophthalmopathy. The sequenced material came from peripheral blood. CDR3 coding DNA: TGTGCCAGCAGTGAAAGACAGAGCTCCTATAATTCACCCCTCCACTTT. Residues: CASSERQSSYNSPLHF.